This T cell receptor (beta chain) was sequenced for a study of CD8+ T cells in alopecia areata. For the study at large: The approximately 7-10-week-old female C3H/HeJ mice were given skin taken from roughly 6-13-month-old C3H/HeJ graft donors that had spontaneous alopecia.

This clone was observed at least ten times. Its antigen is not identified. Mouse names are used for the genes. The CDR3 end is not reached by the read, which stops 4 residues before it; the germline J gene fills it in. Researchers sorted pooled cutaneous lymph node cells on the basis of CD4, CD8alpha, NKG2D, NKG2ACE and other markers. Germline trimming cut 3 bases from V and 3 bases from J; bases unmatched to any gene: 2. The CDR3 consists of 14 residues. CDR1 and CDR2 from the germline V gene are NSHNY and SYGAGN. After isolation, RNA underwent reverse transcription to generate cDNA as the sequencing template. TCRdb's table, derived via immunoSEQ multiplex PCR, lists solely in-frame clones and lacks some. This sample comprises 200,000 to 300,000 clones, none seen once only. Study-wide results and limits: TCRs were shared less clearly across patients than in mice, possibly for HLA-related reasons.

The chain links TRBV13-1 to TRBJ1-2, with 10 bases that match TRBD1. The source is a C3H/HeJ mouse with alopecia areata. The strain is characterized by the MHC haplotype H2-k. The specimen was CD4+ T cells sorted from a lymph node. CDR3 residues: CASSGGTGDSDYTF. CDR3 DNA (partial): TGTGCCAGCAGTGGCGGGACAGGGGACTCC.